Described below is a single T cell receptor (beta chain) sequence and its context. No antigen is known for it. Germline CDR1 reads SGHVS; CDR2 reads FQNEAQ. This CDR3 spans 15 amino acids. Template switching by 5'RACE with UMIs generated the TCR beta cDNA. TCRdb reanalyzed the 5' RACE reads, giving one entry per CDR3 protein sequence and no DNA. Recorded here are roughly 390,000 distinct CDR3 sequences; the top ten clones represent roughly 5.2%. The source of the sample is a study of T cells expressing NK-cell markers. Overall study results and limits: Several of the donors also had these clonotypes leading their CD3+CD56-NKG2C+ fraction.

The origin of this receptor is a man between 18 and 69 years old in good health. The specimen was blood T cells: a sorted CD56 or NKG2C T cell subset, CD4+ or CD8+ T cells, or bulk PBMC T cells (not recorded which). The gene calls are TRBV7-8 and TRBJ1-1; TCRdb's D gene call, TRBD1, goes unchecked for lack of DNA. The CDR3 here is CASSFRVGGVTEAFF. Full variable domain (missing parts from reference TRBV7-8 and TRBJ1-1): GAGVSQSPRYKVAKRGQDVALRCDPISGHVSLFWYQQALGQGPEFLTYFQNEAQLDKSGLPSDRFFAERPEGSVSTLKIQRTQQEDSAVYLCASSFRVGGVTEAFFGQGTRLTVV.